The following is a T cell receptor beta chain sequence with its context. The junction had 4 bases not matched to a gene; V was cut back by 2 bases and J by 5 bases. The CDR3 is made up of 14 amino acids. In germline, CDR1 is MNHEY, CDR2 SVGAGI. The source of the sample is a study of blood T cell repertoires in COVID-19. Study background: Samples taken during acute and convalescent COVID-19 were collected in the United States, Italy and Spain.

The repertoire was sequenced with immunoSEQ multiplex PCR; TCRdb's copy has only in-frame clones and lacks some. The top ten clones hold less than 15% of a sample with 150,000 or so clones, 80% to 85% of them seen once. The chain recombines TRBV6-5 with TRBJ2-5; 8 nucleotides line up with TRBD1. Sequenced material: peripheral blood. The source of this sequence is a man between 18 and 35 years old with active or convalescent COVID-19. CDR3 in DNA: TGTGCCAGCAGTTACCCCGGACAGGGTGAGACCCAGTACTTC. This codes for CASSYPGQGETQYF.